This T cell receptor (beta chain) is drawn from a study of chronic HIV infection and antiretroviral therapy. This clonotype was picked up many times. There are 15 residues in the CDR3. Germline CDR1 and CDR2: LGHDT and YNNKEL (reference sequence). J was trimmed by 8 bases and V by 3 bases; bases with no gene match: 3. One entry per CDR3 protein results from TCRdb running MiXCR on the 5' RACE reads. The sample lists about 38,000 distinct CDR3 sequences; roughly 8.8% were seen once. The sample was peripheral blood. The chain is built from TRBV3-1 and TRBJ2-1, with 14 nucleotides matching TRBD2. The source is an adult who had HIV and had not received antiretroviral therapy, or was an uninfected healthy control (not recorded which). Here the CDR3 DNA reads TGTGCCAGCAGCCATGGGACTAGCGGGAGTGATGAGCAGTTCTTC. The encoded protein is CASSHGTSGSDEQFF.